These 6 T cell receptor beta chains share one sample of origin, sequenced in a study of cytomegalovirus exposure and HLA in healthy donors. With 60 Vbeta and 13 Jbeta primers, the PCR was carried out. The protocol was immunoSEQ multiplex PCR, while the TCRdb copy is restricted to in-frame clones and leaves out a portion. The sample holds around 100,000 clones, 55% to 75% seen once. Material for sequencing was PBMCs. These receptors were collected from a man aged 25 to 40 in good health and CMV-seropositive.

The rearrangement links TRBV9 to TRBJ2-2; 8 bases fit TRBD2. V was clipped by 6 bases and J by 7 bases; unmatched bases: 11. Germline values: CDR1 SGDLS, CDR2 YYNGEE. This CDR3 has 15 residues. The CDR3 region is CASNVRGTRSGELFF. CDR3 bases: TGTGCCAGCAACGTTAGAGGGACTAGGAGCGGGGAGCTGTTTTTT.

This clone has more than one count but fewer than ten. The CDR3 coding sequence is TGTGCCAGCAGCGTAGATGGACAGGGTTATGGCTACACCTTC. It translates to CASSVDGQGYGYTF. The chain employs TRBV9 and TRBJ1-2, with 8 bases that match TRBD1. The CDR3 totals 14 residues. Per germline, CDR1 SGDLS and CDR2 YYNGEE. Unmatched junction bases numbered 3, after V lost 0 bases and J lost 5 bases.

In this sample, this clone turned up once. This chain connects TRBV19 to TRBJ2-2, with D perhaps matching TRBD2 (7 bases). Trimming took 5 bases from V and 3 from J, leaving 19 bases between them. From germline, CDR1 is LNHDA and CDR2 SQIVND (reference sequence). CDR3 length: 17 residues. As DNA, the CDR3 is TGTGCCAGTAGTTTAAGCGAGGGGGGGACATACACCGGGGAGCTGTTTTTT. It encodes CASSLSEGGTYTGELFF.

The chain combines TRBV7-8 with TRBJ2-4; TRBD1 might be the D (7 bases). Trimming took 8 bases from V and 0 from J, leaving 14 bases between them. CDR1 is SGHVS and CDR2 is FQNEAQ in the germline V gene. The CDR3 has 15 residues. The CDR3 is CASGGTDLAKNIQYF. In DNA form, the CDR3 reads TGTGCCAGCGGGGGGACAGACCTAGCCAAAAACATTCAGTACTTC.

The V gene is TRBV9, the J gene TRBJ1-1, with 8 bases lining up with TRBD1. Germline V gene data show CDR1 as SGDLS and CDR2 as YYNGEE. Trimming cost V 3 bases and J 2 bases; bases outside gene matches: 6. CDR3 size: 15 residues. The CDR3: CASSAQGAQNTEAFF. The DNA of the CDR3 is TGTGCCAGCAGCGCTCAGGGGGCTCAAAACACTGAAGCTTTCTTT. The complete variable domain, with remaining parts taken from reference TRBV9 and TRBJ1-1, reads DSGVTQTPKHLITATGQRVTLRCSPRSGDLSVYWYQQSLDQGLQFLIQYYNGEERAKGNILERFSAQQFPDLHSELNLSSLELGDSALYFCASSAQGAQNTEAFFGQGTRLTVV.

The chain uses TRBV4-1 and TRBJ2-2; 11 bases fit TRBD1. The junction had 7 bases not matched to a gene; V was cut back by 2 bases and J by 2 bases. CDR1 and CDR2 from the germline V gene are MGHRA and YSYEKL. This CDR3 is 18 amino acids long. CDR3 bases: TGCGCCAGCAGCCAACTCGGACAGGGGGCCGCAAACACCGGGGAGCTGTTTTTT. Its translation: CASSQLGQGAANTGELFF.